The 7 T cell receptor beta chains below all came from one sample that was sequenced in a study of Ad26.COV2.S vaccination and SARS-CoV-2 variants. Treatment denoted: some 20 received Ad26.COV2.S at low or high dose, single or two shots; a few received placebo; per-sample allocation not given. Day 63 after the first injection of vaccine or placebo was the sampling time. The assay was immunoSEQ multiplex PCR, and TCRdb's table has in-frame clones only and misses some. The sample has hundreds of thousands of clones, roughly 90% seen once. Sequencing was performed on peripheral blood, taken in a trial of Ad26.COV2.S vaccine versus placebo. The receptor set was obtained from a person aged 18 to 59 who received the Ad26.COV2.S COVID-19 vaccine or a placebo.

This clone showed up just once. The CDR3 DNA sequence: TGTGCCAGCAGCTTGGGTGTTTCAGCGGGAGGAATCACAGATACGCAGTATTTT. Encoded protein: CASSLGVSAGGITDTQYF. The chain is built from TRBV5-4 and TRBJ2-3, with 9 bases fitting TRBD2. The J segment lost 2 bases and the V segment lost 0 bases, leaving 10 bases of the junction unmatched. The length of the CDR3 is 18 residues. Per the germline V gene, CDR1 is SGHNT and CDR2 is YYREEE (reference sequence).

The chain is built from TRBV4-1 and TRBJ2-1; TRBD2 matches at 15 bases. CDR3 length: 17 residues. The germline V gene has CDR1 MGHRA and CDR2 YSYEKL. Trimming removed 10 bases from V and 6 bases from J; junction bases left unmatched: 13. As DNA, the CDR3 is TGCGCCACCTGGACTAGCGGGAGGGCCGCACGAAGCAATGAGCAGTTCTTC. The encoded protein is CATWTSGRAARSNEQFF.

Comment on this clone: The same CDR3 is also encoded by other DNA sequences in this sample. The rearrangement uses TRBV5-1 and TRBJ2-7; no clear D. The CDR3 covers 13 residues. V was pared by 0 bases and J by 2 bases, with 6 bases between. Germline CDR1 reads SGHRS; CDR2 reads YFSETQ. CDR3 DNA sequence: TGCGCCAGCAGCTTGGACCGAACCTACGAGCAGTACTTC. It is translated as CASSLDRTYEQYF.

This clone was counted a few times. The V gene is TRBV19, the J gene TRBJ1-5; TRBD1 matches 8 bases. The CDR3 sequence is 14 residues long. From germline, CDR1 is LNHDA and CDR2 SQIVND (reference sequence). The trim removed 7 bases at V and 2 bases at J, leaving 4 bases unmatched. CDR3 coding DNA: TGTGCCAGTACCCCGGGACAGGGCAATCAGCCCCAGCATTTT. Its protein product is CASTPGQGNQPQHF.

V and J are TRBV6-5 and TRBJ1-2, with a tentative D call TRBD1 (6 bases). Trimming stripped 0 bases from V and 7 bases from J, with 15 bases between. The CDR3 consists of 15 residues. Looked up from germline, CDR1 is MNHEY and CDR2 is SVGAGI. In DNA form, the CDR3 reads TGTGCCAGCAGTTACTCCCAAGCGGGGGCGGGTGGCTACACCTTC. Its translation: CASSYSQAGAGGYTF.

The rearrangement joins TRBV19 to TRBJ1-2; TRBD1 aligns across 7 bases. The ends lost 3 bases at V and 2 bases at J; junction bases unmatched: 6. CDR3 size: 15 residues. Germline lookup yields CDR1 LNHDA and CDR2 SQIVND (reference sequence). The CDR3 sequence is CASSMGDRENYGYTF. CDR3 DNA: TGTGCCAGTAGTATGGGGGACAGAGAAAACTATGGCTACACCTTC.

About this clone: The sample contains more than one DNA sequence encoding this CDR3. This chain connects TRBV7-3 to TRBJ2-2; D call uncertain. Germline values: CDR1 SGHTA, CDR2 FQGTGA. The ends were cut back, 2 bases at V and 1 base at J, with 2 bases in the middle. The CDR3 length is 13 residues. As DNA, the CDR3 is TGTGCCAGCAGCTTACGGAACACCGGGGAGCTGTTTTTT. Residues: CASSLRNTGELFF.